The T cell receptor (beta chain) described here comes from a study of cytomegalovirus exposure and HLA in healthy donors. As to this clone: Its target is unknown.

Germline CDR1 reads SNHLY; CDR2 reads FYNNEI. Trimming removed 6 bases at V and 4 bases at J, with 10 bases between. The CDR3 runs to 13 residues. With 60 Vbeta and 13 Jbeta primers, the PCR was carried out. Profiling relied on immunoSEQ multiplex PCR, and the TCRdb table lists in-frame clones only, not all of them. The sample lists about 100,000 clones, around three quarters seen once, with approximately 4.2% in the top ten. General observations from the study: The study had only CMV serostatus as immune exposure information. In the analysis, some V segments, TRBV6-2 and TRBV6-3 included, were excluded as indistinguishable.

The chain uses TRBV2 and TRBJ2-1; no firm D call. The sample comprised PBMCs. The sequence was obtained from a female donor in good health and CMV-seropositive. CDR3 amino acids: CASRVRSYNEQFF. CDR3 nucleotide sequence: TGTGCCAGCAGGGTGAGGTCTTACAATGAGCAGTTCTTC.